One and the same sample provided the 2 T cell receptor beta chains below, sequenced in a study of T-cell memory formation after mild COVID-19. One entry per CDR3 protein results from TCRdb running MiXCR on the 5' RACE reads. The sample records some 350,000 distinct CDR3 sequences, 15% being singletons. The sample taken for sequencing was PBMCs or a T cell subset sorted from them (not recorded which). The receptor set was obtained from a man younger than 35 who had mild COVID-19 (a few samples of this study predate the infection). Cell type and time point are not known.

The rearrangement joins TRBV20-1 to TRBJ1-1; D remains unclear. This CDR3 contains 13 residues. Germline values: CDR1 DFQATT, CDR2 SNEGSKA (reference sequence). Trimming removed 1 base from V and 1 base from J, with 7 bases in between. This chain's CDR3 is CSARADGNTEAFF. Written as DNA, the CDR3 is TGCAGTGCTAGAGCTGACGGGAACACTGAAGCTTTCTTT.

The chain combines TRBV27 with TRBJ1-5, with a tentative D call TRBD1 (5 bases). CDR3 length equals 15 residues. V lost 6 bases and J lost 1, with 13 bases in between. The germline V gene has CDR1 MNHEY and CDR2 SMNVEV (reference sequence). Here the CDR3 DNA reads TGTGCCAGCAGCAAACAGGTGGGGAGCAATCAGCCCCAGCATTTT. Protein product: CASSKQVGSNQPQHF.